At least ten counts were recorded for the clone carrying this TCR beta chain. Germline CDR1 MNHNS, CDR2 SASEGT. The V and J ends lost 6 bases and 5 bases respectively, with 12 bases between them. The CDR3 has 13 residues. The data stem from a study of patients and donors after allogeneic stem cell transplantation. TCRdb independently ran MiXCR on the RT-PCR reads; one entry per CDR3 protein. The sample lists about a million distinct CDR3 sequences, approximately 19% occurring once. J is TRBJ2-3 and V is TRBV6-1; D possibly corresponds to TRBD2 (6 bases). Sequencing was performed on blood, either unsorted or a sorted T cell fraction (not recorded which). The sequence came from a human donor who was either an allogeneic HSCT recipient or a stem cell or donor lymphocyte infusion donor (not recorded which). It is not recorded whose cells these are; they may come from a transplant donor. CDR3 bases: TGTGCCAGCAGGGTCCGAGCGGGAGATACGCAGTATTTT. This encodes CASRVRAGDTQYF.